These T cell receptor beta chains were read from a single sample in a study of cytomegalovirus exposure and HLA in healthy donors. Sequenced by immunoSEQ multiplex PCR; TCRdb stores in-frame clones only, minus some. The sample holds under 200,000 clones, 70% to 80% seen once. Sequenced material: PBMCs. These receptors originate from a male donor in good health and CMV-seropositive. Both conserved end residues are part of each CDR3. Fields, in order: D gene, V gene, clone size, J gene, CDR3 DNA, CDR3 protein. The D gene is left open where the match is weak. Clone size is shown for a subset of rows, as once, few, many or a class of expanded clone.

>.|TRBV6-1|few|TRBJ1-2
TGTGCCAGCAGTGAAGAGGGGACACTAGTTCGGGGCTACACCTTC
CASSEEGTLVRGYTF
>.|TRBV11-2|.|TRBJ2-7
TGTGCCAGCAGCTTAGATCGATCCGGTGCGCAGTACTTC
CASSLDRSGAQYF
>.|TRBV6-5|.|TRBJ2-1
TGTGCCAGCAGTTCAACCCTGGGAGCGAGTGAGCAGTTCTTC
CASSSTLGASEQFF
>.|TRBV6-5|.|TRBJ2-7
TGTGCCAGCAGTTACGGGAGGGAGCAGTACTTC
CASSYGREQYF
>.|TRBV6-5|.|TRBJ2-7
TGTGCCAGCACCCGAGACAGCACCTACGAGCAGTACTTC
CASTRDSTYEQYF
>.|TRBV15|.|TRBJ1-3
TGTGCCGCATCCTCGGACAGCTCTGGAAACACCATATATTTT
CAASSDSSGNTIYF
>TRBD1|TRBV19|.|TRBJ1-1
TGTGCCAGTAGTCTGCGGACAGGGTTGAGCACTGAAGCTTTCTTT
CASSLRTGLSTEAFF
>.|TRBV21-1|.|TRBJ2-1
TGTGCCAGCAGCAAAAATAATAGACTATATAACAATGAGCAGTTCTTC
CASSKNNRLYNNEQFF
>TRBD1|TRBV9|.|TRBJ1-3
TGTGCCAGCAGCCCTACAGGGGACGCTGGAAACACCATATATTTT
CASSPTGDAGNTIYF
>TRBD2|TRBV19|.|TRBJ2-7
TGTGCCAGTGGCTCGACTAGCGACCCCTACGAGCAGTACTTC
CASGSTSDPYEQYF
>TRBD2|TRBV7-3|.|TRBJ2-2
TGTGCCAGCAGCGGGGCGGGGGCCGGGGAGCTGTTTTTT
CASSGAGAGELFF
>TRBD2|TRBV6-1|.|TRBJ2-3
TGTGCCAGCAGTGAAGTTACTTTAGCGGGGGGAAACACAGATACGCAGTATTTT
CASSEVTLAGGNTDTQYF
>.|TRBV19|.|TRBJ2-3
TGTGCCAGTAGTACTCAGGGTAGTACAGATACGCAGTATTTT
CASSTQGSTDTQYF
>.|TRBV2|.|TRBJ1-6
TGTGCCAGCAGTGAATTGCCTACCATAAGCTCCTATAATTCACCCCTCCACTTT
CASSELPTISSYNSPLHF
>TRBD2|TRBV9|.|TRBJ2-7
TGTGCCAGCAGCGTAGCTTCGGGGACTAGCGGGAACTACGAGCAGTACTTC
CASSVASGTSGNYEQYF
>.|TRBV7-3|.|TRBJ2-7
TGTGCCAGCAGCCCGGGTGGGGGGACCAACGAGCAGTACTTC
CASSPGGGTNEQYF
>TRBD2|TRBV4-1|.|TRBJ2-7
TGCGCCAGCAGAAGGACCATGACTAGCGGGTACGAGCAGTACTTC
CASRRTMTSGYEQYF
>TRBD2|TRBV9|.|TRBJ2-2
TGTGCCAGCAGCGTATCTAGCGGGGCCGTAAACACCGGGGAGCTGTTTTTT
CASSVSSGAVNTGELFF
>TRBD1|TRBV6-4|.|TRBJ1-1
TGTGCCAGCAGTGCGGACAGGGGTGGGAACACTGAAGCTTTCTTT
CASSADRGGNTEAFF
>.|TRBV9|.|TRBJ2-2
TGTGCCAGCAGCGTTTTTGGTGGGGGCCGGAACACCGGGGAGCTGTTTTTT
CASSVFGGGRNTGELFF